Below, 21 T cell receptor beta chains from the same sample are listed, as sequenced in a study of blood T cell repertoires in COVID-19. Profiled with immunoSEQ multiplex PCR; TCRdb holds only in-frame clones, not every one. The table lists around 110,000 clones, less than 90% of them singletons. The material sequenced was peripheral blood. All receptors come from a human donor in a cohort sampled during active COVID-19.

The rearrangement links TRBV5-1 to TRBJ1-1, with 9 positions matching TRBD1. CDR1 SGHRS and CDR2 YFSETQ come from the germline V gene. The CDR3 loop spans 13 amino acids. The J segment lost 6 bases and the V segment lost 4 bases, leaving 4 bases of the junction unmatched. CDR3 nucleotides: TGCGCCAGCAGCGCCTGGACAGGGGCTGAAGCTTTCTTT. This translates into CASSAWTGAEAFF.

The sample holds a few counts of this clone. The chain combines TRBV18 with TRBJ1-5, with D unresolved. CDR3 length: 13 residues. Trimming shortened V by 6 bases and J by 5 bases, and 11 bases separated the two germline ends. The germline CDR1 and CDR2 sequences are KGHSH and LQKENI. The CDR3 nucleotides are TGTGCCAGCTCGGTCGGAGTGGATCAGCCCCAGCATTTT. The encoded protein is CASSVGVDQPQHF.

The chain links TRBV27 to TRBJ1-6; D is ambiguous. Trimming removed 7 bases at V and 7 bases at J, with 14 bases between. The CDR3 runs 14 residues. CDR1 and CDR2 (germline): MNHEY, SMNVEV (reference sequence). The CDR3 here is CASKGGLGNSPLHF. In DNA, the CDR3 is TGTGCCAGCAAGGGAGGACTTGGCAATTCACCCCTCCACTTT.

The chain couples TRBV6-2 or TRBV6-3 to TRBJ2-5; possibly TRBD2 for D (6 bases). Per the germline V gene, CDR1 is MNHEY and CDR2 is SVGEGT. The CDR3 runs 15 residues. V was pared by 4 bases and J by 5 bases, with 17 bases between. CDR3 loop: CASSWGSGGTETQYF. For the CDR3, the DNA is TGTGCCAGCAGTTGGGGGTCTGGCGGGACGGAGACCCAGTACTTC.

This clone has a handful of counts. The chain couples TRBV2 to TRBJ2-1; possible D gene TRBD2, 5 bases. Looked up from germline, CDR1 is SNHLY and CDR2 is FYNNEI. V was pared by 1 base and J by 0 bases, with 7 bases between. This CDR3 spans 15 amino acids. Here the CDR3 reads CASSEEGSSYNEQFF. The CDR3 DNA sequence: TGTGCCAGCAGTGAAGAAGGGAGCTCCTACAATGAGCAGTTCTTC.

This chain uses TRBV4-3 with TRBJ2-3; D ambiguous. V lost 5 bases and J lost 1, with 16 bases in between. The CDR3 is made up of 16 amino acids. Germline CDR1 and CDR2: LGHNA and YSLEER. CDR3 in DNA: TGCGCCAGCAGCATCCCCTCATACGGTCGCACAGATACGCAGTATTTT. Amino acids: CASSIPSYGRTDTQYF.

The rearrangement uses TRBV5-6 and TRBJ1-2; maybe TRBD1 (5 bases). CDR3 length: 15 amino acids. V was clipped by 4 bases and J by 2 bases, with 15 bases between them. Germline loops: CDR1 SGHDT, CDR2 YYEEEE. The CDR3 DNA is TGTGCCAGCAGCGCCGGGACGGGGGGGAACTATGGCTACACCTTC. Amino acids: CASSAGTGGNYGYTF. Complete variable domain (other parts from reference TRBV5-6 and TRBJ1-2): DAGVTQSPTHLIKTRGQQVTLRCSPKSGHDTVSWYQQALGQGPQFIFQYYEEEERQRGNFPDRFSGHQFPNYSSELNVNALLLGDSALYLCASSAGTGGNYGYTFGSGTRLTVV.

This clone was found once. This chain uses TRBV7-8 with TRBJ1-2; possible D gene TRBD1, 6 bases. V was pared by 2 bases and J by 6 bases, with 19 bases between. This CDR3 spans 16 amino acids. Germline V CDR1 and CDR2: SGHVS, FQNEAQ. CDR3 nucleotide sequence: TGTGCCAGCAGCTTATATTCAGGGGACCCCCCCGATGGCTACACCTTC. This codes for CASSLYSGDPPDGYTF.

This chain connects TRBV7-8 to TRBJ2-5; D may be TRBD1 (6 bases). The CDR3 contains 14 residues. Between the trimmed V and J ends, which lost 5 bases and 5 bases, there was a span of 15 bases. Germline V gene data show CDR1 as SGHVS and CDR2 as FQNEAQ. The CDR3 sequence is CASSARTVVETQYF. In nucleotides, the CDR3 is TGTGCCAGCAGCGCCCGGACAGTGGTGGAGACCCAGTACTTC. The variable domain in full, with the rest retrieved from reference TRBV7-8 and TRBJ2-5, is GAGVSQSPRYKVAKRGQDVALRCDPISGHVSLFWYQQALGQGPEFLTYFQNEAQLDKSGLPSDRFFAERPEGSVSTLKIQRTQQEDSAVYLCASSARTVVETQYFGPGTRLLVL.

This clone was seen once. The chain has TRBV19 and TRBJ2-3, with no clear D. V lost 5 bases and J 4 bases, leaving 10 bases between the germline ends. This CDR3 contains 13 residues. Germline CDR1 reads LNHDA; CDR2 reads SQIVND (reference sequence). CDR3 sequence reads: CASSRTEPDTQYF. The CDR3 DNA follows: TGTGCCAGTAGTCGCACAGAACCAGATACGCAGTATTTT.

The rearrangement joins TRBV5-1 to TRBJ1-3; no clear D. The germline V gene encodes CDR1 SGHRS and CDR2 YFSETQ. V was clipped by 3 bases and J by 0 bases, with 10 bases between them. The CDR3 consists of 15 residues. CDR3 amino acids: CASSSYGSSGNTIYF. The CDR3 DNA reads TGCGCCAGCAGCTCGTACGGGAGCTCTGGAAACACCATATATTTT.

The chain employs TRBV5-1 and TRBJ2-3; perhaps TRBD2 as D (5 bases). The V end lost 6 bases, the J end lost 1 base, and 12 bases lay between the germline ends. The CDR3 has 14 amino acids. In germline, CDR1 is SGHRS, CDR2 YFSETQ. This CDR3 is CASNVARGTDTQYF. The CDR3 DNA reads as TGCGCCAGCAACGTAGCGCGGGGCACAGATACGCAGTATTTT.

V gene TRBV28 combines with J gene TRBJ2-7; TRBD2 aligns across 7 bases. CDR3 length: 14 residues. Trimming cost V 11 bases and J 6 bases; bases outside gene matches: 16. Germline lookup yields CDR1 MDHEN and CDR2 SYDVKM. CDR3 DNA sequence: TGTGCCTCCAAAGGGAGGGTGAAACGTATCGAGCAGTACGTC. This sequence encodes CASKGRVKRIEQYV.

This clone came up a few times. The V and J genes are TRBV11-2 and TRBJ2-1; D may be TRBD2 (6 bases). The germline V gene has CDR1 SGHAT and CDR2 FQNNGV. V was shortened by 4 bases and J by 9 bases, with 16 bases between the two germline ends. The CDR3 sequence is 14 residues long. Written as DNA, the CDR3 is TGTGCCAGCAGCTCCCGCCGGACTATTGGTGAGCAGTTCTTC. The encoded protein is CASSSRRTIGEQFF.

This clone appeared once. The chain joins TRBV30 to TRBJ2-7; TRBD1 matches at 9 bases. V was clipped by 2 bases and J by 2 bases; unmatched bases: 4. CDR1 and CDR2 from the germline V gene are GTSNPN and SVGIG (reference sequence). The CDR3 has 14 amino acids. The CDR3, as DNA: TGTGCCTGGAGTAAAGGGACAGGGCCCTACGAGCAGTACTTC. The encoded protein is CAWSKGTGPYEQYF.

V gene TRBV5-1 combines with J gene TRBJ1-5; TRBD1 is a possible D gene (5 bases). Germline loops: CDR1 SGHRS, CDR2 YFSETQ. V was clipped by 0 bases and J by 8 bases, with 15 bases between them. The CDR3 runs 15 residues. The CDR3 is CASSLAGGALEPQHF. CDR3 DNA: TGCGCCAGCAGCTTGGCCGGTGGGGCTTTAGAGCCCCAGCATTTT.

The chain recombines TRBV24-1 with TRBJ2-6, with 8 bases identical to TRBD1. CDR1 and CDR2 from the germline V gene are KGHDR and SFDVKD. The CDR3 loop spans 19 amino acids. J lost 0 bases, V lost 3 bases, and 9 bases had no gene match. The CDR3 nucleotides are TGTGCCACCAGTGATGCGGGGACAGGTTCCCGCTCTGGGGCCAACGTCCTGACTTTC. Its protein is CATSDAGTGSRSGANVLTF.

This chain uses TRBV18 with TRBJ2-1; D may be TRBD2 (5 bases). V lost 3 bases to trimming and J lost 8 bases, with 11 bases between them. Germline CDR1 is KGHSH and CDR2 is LQKENI. CDR3 size: 13 residues. The CDR3 is CASSPAEGHEQFF. CDR3 DNA sequence: TGTGCCAGCTCACCGGCAGAGGGCCATGAGCAGTTCTTC.

This chain joins TRBV4-3 and TRBJ1-6, with 7 bases that match TRBD1. This CDR3 contains 15 residues. Germline CDR1 reads LGHNA; CDR2 reads YSLEER. With V trimmed by 1 base and J by 4 bases, 1 base remained unmatched. The CDR3 sequence is CASSQGGQYNSPLHF. CDR3 in DNA: TGCGCCAGCAGCCAAGGGGGACAGTATAATTCACCCCTCCACTTT.

The chain carries TRBV12-3 or TRBV12-4 and TRBJ1-2; D might be TRBD1 (5 bases). The CDR3 loop spans 13 amino acids. V was shortened by 6 bases and J by 4 bases, with 12 bases between the two germline ends. The CDR3 DNA reads as TGTGCCAGCAGCACCGTGGACATCTATGGCTACACCTTC. It is translated as CASSTVDIYGYTF.

V gene TRBV3-1 (or the pseudogene TRBV3-2) combines with J gene TRBJ2-6; 10 nucleotides match TRBD1. J was trimmed by 0 bases and V by 5 bases; bases with no gene match: 4. From germline, CDR1 is LGHDT and CDR2 YNNKEL (reference sequence). This CDR3 contains 17 residues. CDR3 coding DNA: TGTGCCAGCAGCTGGACAGGGGGAACCTCTGGGGCCAACGTCCTGACTTTC. Amino acids: CASSWTGGTSGANVLTF.